The following is a TCR beta chain sequence with its context. This sample was taken from a study of blood T cell repertoires in COVID-19. Across the whole study: Acute-phase and convalescent COVID-19 samples originated in the United States, Italy and Spain. Nucleic acid was either cDNA or gDNA, and it came from T cells, B-cell-depleted T cells, or PBMCs.

In the original analysis: Reference gene primer amplification gave estimated nucleated cell counts. Generated by immunoSEQ multiplex PCR, the TCRdb table keeps only in-frame clones and is missing some. The V and J calls and clone size are taken from that table; D and trimming were inferred from the DNA. The table lists tens of thousands of clones, approximately 80% of them singletons. CDR3 length equals 15 residues. The junction had 5 bases not matched to a gene; V was cut back by 1 base and J by 2 bases. From germline, CDR1 is MNHEY and CDR2 SVGEGT. This sequence was found in a man aged 30-40 years with COVID-19, enrolled during active disease. The rearrangement uses TRBV6-2 or TRBV6-3 and TRBJ2-7; 7 bases are a match to TRBD1. The sample comprised peripheral blood. The CDR3 DNA is TGTGCCAGCAGTTACTGGGGACAGAGCACCTACGAGCAGTACTTC. This encodes CASSYWGQSTYEQYF.